A single sample is the source of the 20 T cell receptor beta chains below, sequenced in a study of CD8 T cells in Susac syndrome. Random hexamers were used to reverse transcribe roughly 0.45 to 1 ug of RNA. TCRdb called the immunoSEQ multiplex PCR reads again in MiXCR, with one record for every CDR3 protein. There are approximately 180,000 distinct CDR3 sequences in the sample; roughly 94% occur only once, and 0.085% to 0.1% lies in the top ten. Sequenced material: CD4+ T cells from PBMCs. The receptor set was obtained from a human donor with Susac syndrome.

This clonotype was recorded once. J is TRBJ2-1 and V is TRBV20-1; 11 bases are shared with TRBD2. CDR3 length: 14 amino acids. V gave up 6 bases and J gave up 2 bases; unmatched junction bases: 3. Germline values: CDR1 DFQATT, CDR2 SNEGSKA (reference sequence). The CDR3 DNA follows: TGCAGTGCACGACTAGCGGGACCCTACAATGAGCAGTTCTTC. It translates to CSARLAGPYNEQFF.

The chain is built from TRBV3-1 and TRBJ1-3; the D is unclear. The ends were cut back, 4 bases at V and 4 bases at J, with 14 bases in the middle. The CDR3 length is 15 residues. The germline CDR1 and CDR2 sequences are LGHDT and YNNKEL (reference sequence). This chain's CDR3 is CASSRRGILGNTIYF. In nucleotides, the CDR3 is TGTGCCAGCAGCCGGCGGGGAATCCTAGGAAACACCATATATTTT.

V is TRBV3-1 and J is TRBJ2-7; D is ambiguous. This CDR3 spans 15 amino acids. Germline V CDR1 and CDR2: LGHDT, YNNKEL (reference sequence). Trimming stripped 0 bases from V and 3 bases from J, with 12 bases between. The CDR3 spells CASSQEPNGFYEQYF. Here the CDR3 DNA reads TGTGCCAGCAGCCAAGAGCCGAACGGTTTCTACGAGCAGTACTTC.

V is TRBV5-1 and J is TRBJ2-5; possible D gene TRBD2, 5 bases. Germline CDR1 SGHRS, CDR2 YFSETQ. This CDR3 is built from 14 residues. V lost 4 bases and J 1 base, leaving 11 bases between the germline ends. CDR3 protein: CASSILGPQETQYF. CDR3 in DNA: TGCGCCAGCAGCATACTAGGACCCCAAGAGACCCAGTACTTC.

The chain uses TRBV18 and TRBJ2-1; D possibly corresponds to TRBD1 (6 bases). Per germline, CDR1 KGHSH and CDR2 LQKENI. The CDR3 consists of 14 residues. Trimming took 2 bases from V and 3 from J, leaving 8 bases between them. The DNA of the CDR3 is TGTGCCAGCTCACCAGGGGGCGACTACAATGAGCAGTTCTTC. Amino acid sequence: CASSPGGDYNEQFF.

CDR3 nucleotide sequence: TGTGCCAGCAGCCAGGGACTTCAGCCCCAGCATTTT. Amino acids: CASSQGLQPQHF. The V gene is TRBV6-2 or TRBV6-3, the J gene TRBJ1-5; TRBD1 is a possible D gene (5 bases). CDR1 MNHEY and CDR2 SVGEGT come from the germline V gene. The CDR3 is made up of 12 amino acids. V was cut by 6 bases and J by 6 bases, with 9 bases left in between.

V usage is TRBV12-3 or TRBV12-4 and J usage is TRBJ2-6; tentatively, D is TRBD2 (5 bases). Trimming removed 2 bases at V and 0 bases at J, with 8 bases between. CDR3 length equals 16 residues. The CDR3 sequence: CASSLRDYSGANVLTF. CDR3 DNA: TGTGCCAGCAGTTTACGCGACTACTCTGGGGCCAACGTCCTGACTTTC.

The chain uses TRBV29-1 and TRBJ1-2, with a tentative D call TRBD1 (5 bases). The CDR3 is 13 residues long. Germline values: CDR1 SQVTM, CDR2 ANQGSEA. The V end lost 4 bases, the J end lost 7 bases, and 16 bases lay between the germline ends. The CDR3 nucleotides are TGCAGCGTTGTGGGCAGGGATTATCGTGGCTACACCTTC. This encodes CSVVGRDYRGYTF.

This clonotype was observed a single time. In nucleotides, the CDR3 is TGTGCCAGCAGCCCCCGGGGGGGAAAGACCCAGTACTTC. Its translation: CASSPRGGKTQYF. The V gene is TRBV7-2, the J gene TRBJ2-5, with 8 positions matching TRBD2. CDR1 and CDR2 (germline): SGHTA, FQGNSA. V was pared by 5 bases and J by 6 bases, with 5 bases of the junction left unmatched. The CDR3 length is 13 residues.

The chain uses TRBV15 and TRBJ2-3, with D unclear. The CDR3 extends over 13 amino acids. Deletions cut 0 bases from V and 6 bases from J, with 7 bases between. CDR1 and CDR2 from the germline V gene are LNHNV and YYDKDF (reference sequence). The CDR3 bases are TGTGCCACCAGCAGAGATAGTATTGATACGCAGTATTTT. Residues: CATSRDSIDTQYF.

The V gene is TRBV30, the J gene TRBJ1-5; unclear D gene. Trimming shortened V by 0 bases and J by 3 bases, and 9 bases separated the two germline ends. The CDR3 runs to 14 residues. CDR1 is GTSNPN, CDR2 SVGIG, per germline (reference sequence). In DNA, the CDR3 is TGTGCCTGGAGTGTAGAACACGTCAATCAGCCCCAGCATTTT. It specifies CAWSVEHVNQPQHF.

The chain combines TRBV20-1 with TRBJ1-3; no reliable D call. Germline CDR1 reads DFQATT; CDR2 reads SNEGSKA (reference sequence). The V and J ends lost 5 bases and 4 bases respectively, with 15 bases between them. There are 14 residues in the CDR3. This CDR3 is CSAVVMGSGNTIYF. The CDR3 DNA is TGCAGTGCTGTCGTTATGGGGAGCGGAAACACCATATATTTT.

The chain links TRBV28 to TRBJ2-1; 7 bases agree with TRBD2. Germline assignment: CDR1 MDHEN and CDR2 SYDVKM. After removal of 4 bases from V and 3 bases from J, the junction contained 3 bases not matched to a gene. CDR3 size: 14 residues. The CDR3 loop reads CASSSLADYNEQFF. In DNA form, the CDR3 reads TGTGCCAGCAGTTCCCTAGCGGACTACAATGAGCAGTTCTTC.

The chain carries TRBV7-8 and TRBJ2-7; no definite D call. With 2 bases removed from V and 0 bases from J, the gap between germline ends came to 11 bases. CDR3 length: 15 residues. Per germline, CDR1 SGHVS and CDR2 FQNEAQ. The CDR3 protein is CASSLLGGGSYEQYF. The CDR3 coding sequence is TGTGCCAGCAGCTTACTCGGCGGCGGCTCCTACGAGCAGTACTTC.

V and J are TRBV11-1 and TRBJ1-2; 9 bases line up with TRBD1. Germline loops: CDR1 SGHAT, CDR2 FQDESV (reference sequence). The CDR3 extends over 18 amino acids. The ends lost 5 bases at V and 4 bases at J; junction bases unmatched: 17. For the CDR3, the DNA is TGTGCCAGCAGCCCAGAGACCCCGGGACAGGGCGAGCGCTATGGCTACACCTTC. Protein sequence: CASSPETPGQGERYGYTF.

This clonotype was picked up a small number of times. The chain has TRBV28 and TRBJ2-7; 11 bases fit TRBD2. The CDR3 covers 15 residues. From germline, CDR1 is MDHEN and CDR2 SYDVKM. The ends lost 5 bases at V and 1 base at J; junction bases unmatched: 4. As DNA, the CDR3 is TGTGCCAGCAGTACGCTAGCGGGAGGATCCTACGAGCAGTACTTC. Its translation is CASSTLAGGSYEQYF.

This chain joins TRBV7-9 and TRBJ2-3; 12 bases agree with TRBD2. Per the germline V gene, CDR1 is SEHNR and CDR2 is FQNEAQ (reference sequence). The CDR3 sequence is 15 residues long. V trimming: 5 bases; J trimming: 7 bases; junction bases outside the gene matches: 7. The CDR3: CASSPRTSGVNTQYF. CDR3 DNA sequence: TGTGCCAGCAGCCCGCGGACTAGCGGGGTTAATACGCAGTATTTT.

The chain has TRBV30 and TRBJ1-2, with D possibly TRBD1 on 6 matching bases. The CDR3 consists of 13 residues. CDR1 and CDR2 from the germline V gene are GTSNPN and SVGIG (reference sequence). The V end was cut by 8 bases, the J end by 3 bases, with 16 bases between. CDR3 sequence (DNA): TGTGCCCGATCTACAGGGAGGGACTATGGCTACACCTTC. Translation: CARSTGRDYGYTF.

The V gene is TRBV7-8, the J gene TRBJ2-1; D may correspond to TRBD1 or TRBD2 (5 bases each). Germline V lookup: CDR1 SGHVS, CDR2 FQNEAQ. There are 19 residues in the CDR3. V lost 5 bases to trimming and J lost 5 bases, with 28 bases between them. The CDR3 reads CASSPKTGQTQGADNEQFF. The CDR3 coding sequence is TGTGCCAGCAGCCCAAAGACGGGGCAGACTCAGGGAGCGGACAATGAGCAGTTCTTC.

This rearrangement joins TRBV7-6 to TRBJ2-6, with D perhaps TRBD2 (5 bases). Trimming cost V 1 base and J 2 bases, with 6 bases left between them. Germline V lookup: CDR1 SGHVS, CDR2 FNYEAQ. The CDR3 totals 15 residues. CDR3 sequence reads: CASSLGGTGANVLTF. The CDR3 nucleotides are TGTGCCAGCAGCTTAGGAGGGACTGGGGCCAACGTCCTGACTTTC.